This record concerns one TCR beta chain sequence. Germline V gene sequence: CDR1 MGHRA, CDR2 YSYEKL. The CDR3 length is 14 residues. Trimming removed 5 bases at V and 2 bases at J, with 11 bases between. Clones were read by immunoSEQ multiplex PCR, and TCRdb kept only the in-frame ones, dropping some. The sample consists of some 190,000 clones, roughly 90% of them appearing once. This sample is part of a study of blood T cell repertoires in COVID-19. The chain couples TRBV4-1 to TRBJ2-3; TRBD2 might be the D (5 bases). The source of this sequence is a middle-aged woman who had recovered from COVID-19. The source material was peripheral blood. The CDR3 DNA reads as TGCGCCAGCAGCGGGAGTCCCCCCACAGATACGCAGTATTTT. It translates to CASSGSPPTDTQYF.